This note documents a single T cell receptor (beta chain) sequence. The target antigen is unknown. Data came from immunoSEQ multiplex PCR; TCRdb stores just in-frame clones and leaves some out. Here the sample spans under 150,000 clones, around 93% being singletons. CDR1 is SGHDT and CDR2 is YYEEEE in the germline V gene. The V and J ends lost 6 bases and 5 bases respectively, with 15 bases between them. The CDR3 spans 14 residues. These data originate in a study of cytotoxic CD8 clonotypes in ibrutinib-treated CLL. About the study: Outcomes included 24 partial and 2 complete responses; after median about 68 months, 14 stayed remitted and some twelve progressed. Response samples were taken after a median of approximately 11 months on treatment, range 6 to 36. Broader study findings: Clonality correlated strongly with circulating CD8+ T cells and exceeded age-matched healthy donors at baseline. Private clonotypes, not public ones, expanded at ibrutinib response.

The sequences come from PBMCs, collected after 12 months of ibrutinib treatment. This chain joins TRBV5-6 and TRBJ2-1; the D gene could be TRBD1 or TRBD2 (6 bases each). The receptor comes from a human donor with chronic lymphocytic leukemia. The CDR3 DNA sequence: TGTGCCAGCACCGGAGGGGGGCGGGACAATGAGCAGTTCTTC. Translation gives CASTGGGRDNEQFF.